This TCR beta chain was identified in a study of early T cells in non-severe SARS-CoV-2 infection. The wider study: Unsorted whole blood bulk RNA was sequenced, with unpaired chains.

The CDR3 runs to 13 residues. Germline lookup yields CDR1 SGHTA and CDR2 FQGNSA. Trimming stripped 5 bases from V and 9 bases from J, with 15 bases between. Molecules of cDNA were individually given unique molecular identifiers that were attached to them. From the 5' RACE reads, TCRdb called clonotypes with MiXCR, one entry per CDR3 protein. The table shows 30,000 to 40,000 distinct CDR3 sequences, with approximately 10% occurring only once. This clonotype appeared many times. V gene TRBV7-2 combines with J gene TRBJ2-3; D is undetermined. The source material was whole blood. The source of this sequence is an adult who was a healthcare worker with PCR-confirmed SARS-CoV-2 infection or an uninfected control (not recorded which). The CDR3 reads CASSRLVRDTQYF. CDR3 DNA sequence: TGTGCCAGCAGCCGCCTCGTGAGAGACACGCAGTATTTT.